The 28 T cell receptor beta chains presented below share a single source sample, sequenced in a study of T cell responses to AZD1222 COVID-19 vaccine. Profiling relied on immunoSEQ multiplex PCR, and the TCRdb table lists in-frame clones only, not all of them. The sample lists 95,000 to 100,000 clones; about 90% were seen once. Sequences were derived from peripheral blood, sampled on day 0 of AZD1222 vaccination. The receptors derive from an adult in good health.

The rearrangement joins TRBV5-8 to TRBJ2-4; 8 bases are shared with TRBD2. Germline values: CDR1 SGHTS, CDR2 YDEGEE. V trimming: 5 bases; J trimming: 0 bases; junction bases outside the gene matches: 7. The CDR3 totals 16 residues. The DNA of the CDR3 is TGTGCCAGCAGACCACTAGCGGCCTTAGCCAAAAACATTCAGTACTTC. Translated, it gives CASRPLAALAKNIQYF.

This clone was recorded only once. The V call is TRBV27, the J call TRBJ2-1, with D hard to call. In germline, CDR1 is MNHEY, CDR2 SMNVEV (reference sequence). The CDR3 is made up of 14 amino acids. V was trimmed by 3 bases and J by 7 bases, leaving 13 bases between them. The CDR3 DNA follows: TGTGCCAGCAGTTTGAGAGGCAGCCTTAATGAGCAGTTCTTC. As protein: CASSLRGSLNEQFF.

The rearrangement joins TRBV28 to TRBJ2-7; D not certain. The germline V gene encodes CDR1 MDHEN and CDR2 SYDVKM. V was clipped by 7 bases and J by 8 bases, with 12 bases between them. The CDR3 spans 11 residues. The CDR3 DNA sequence: TGTGCCAGCAACGCATTCGGCAAGCAGTACTTC. It encodes CASNAFGKQYF. Full variable domain (remainder filled in from reference TRBV28 and TRBJ2-7): DVKVTQSSRYLVKRTGEKVFLECVQDMDHENMFWYRQDPGLGLRLIYFSYDVKMKEKGDIPEGYSVSREKKERFSLILESASTNQTSMYLCASNAFGKQYFGPGTRLTVT.

This clone was recorded only once. This chain links TRBV4-2 with TRBJ2-3; 7 bases are shared with TRBD1. Germline loops: CDR1 LGHNA, CDR2 YNFKEQ. J was trimmed by 0 bases and V by 2 bases; bases with no gene match: 17. The CDR3 runs to 20 residues. The CDR3 loop is CASSQLPGQSGGDSTDTQYF. The CDR3 nucleotides are TGTGCCAGCAGCCAACTTCCGGGACAGTCAGGTGGGGATAGCACAGATACGCAGTATTTT.

The chain employs TRBV2 and TRBJ1-5, with 8 bases identical to TRBD1. Germline V CDR1 and CDR2: SNHLY, FYNNEI. The CDR3 is made up of 18 amino acids. Germline trimming cut 6 bases from V and 0 bases from J; bases unmatched to any gene: 13. CDR3 DNA: TGTGCCAGCAGAGTCGACAGGGGACGAGGCCGTAGCAATCAGCCCCAGCATTTT. Its protein is CASRVDRGRGRSNQPQHF.

The V gene is TRBV6-6, the J gene TRBJ1-4; D is unclear. Germline-derived CDR1 and CDR2 are MNHNY and SVGAGI (reference sequence). The germline V and J ends were trimmed by 1 base and 13 bases, with 19 bases remaining between them. This CDR3 region has 15 residues. The CDR3 DNA reads TGTGCCAGCAGTTACTACTCGACCGCAACAGACGGACTGTTTTTT. This encodes CASSYYSTATDGLFF.

The chain couples TRBV3-1 (or the pseudogene TRBV3-2) to TRBJ2-1; no clear D. Germline V gene lookup returns CDR1 LGHDT and CDR2 YNNKEL (reference sequence). The CDR3 has 15 residues. With 0 bases removed from V and 2 bases from J, the gap between germline ends came to 8 bases. The CDR3 loop is CASSQDNGPYNEQFF. CDR3 in DNA: TGTGCCAGCAGCCAAGATAACGGACCCTACAATGAGCAGTTCTTC.

The chain combines TRBV12-3 or TRBV12-4 with TRBJ2-1; D unclear. The CDR3 runs 11 residues. Trimming pared 3 bases from V and 10 bases from J, leaving 7 bases between. For the CDR3, the DNA is TGTGCCAGCAGTTTGTCCGGGGAGCAGTTCTTC. This translates into CASSLSGEQFF.

The chain carries TRBV25-1 and TRBJ2-5, with 11 positions matching TRBD1. The CDR3 length is 15 residues. The junction had 1 base not matched to a gene; V was cut back by 2 bases and J by 2 bases. Germline V gene data show CDR1 as MGHDK and CDR2 as SYGVNS. DNA of the CDR3: TGTGCCAGCAGTGAAGGGGACAGGGGGCAAGAGACCCAGTACTTC. It yields the protein CASSEGDRGQETQYF.

This chain uses TRBV13 with TRBJ1-5, with D possibly TRBD1 on 5 matching bases. Deletions cut 4 bases from V and 5 bases from J, with 18 bases between. CDR3 length: 16 residues. CDR1 PRHDT and CDR2 FYEKMQ come from the germline V gene (reference sequence). The DNA of the CDR3 is TGTGCCAGCAGCTCCCGAGACTCCGTGGGGCATCAGCCCCAGCATTTT. Its translation: CASSSRDSVGHQPQHF.

V and J are TRBV29-1 and TRBJ1-1; 12 positions agree with TRBD1. V lost 7 bases and J lost 5; bases outside the gene matches: 5. This CDR3 comprises 13 residues. Germline V CDR1 and CDR2: SQVTM, ANQGSEA. The CDR3 nucleotides are TGCAGCGCCCGGGACAGGGGGCCTACTGAAGCTTTCTTT. Its protein product is CSARDRGPTEAFF.

V and J are TRBV11-2 and TRBJ2-7; either TRBD1 or TRBD2 may fit D (5 bases each). Germline-derived CDR1 and CDR2 are SGHAT and FQNNGV. The CDR3 is 13 residues long. The ends were cut back, 7 bases at V and 3 bases at J, with 13 bases in the middle. The CDR3 DNA reads as TGTGCCAGCAACCCGGGACCGTACTACGAGCAGTACTTC. It codes for CASNPGPYYEQYF.

The chain recombines TRBV7-2 with TRBJ1-5; 7 nucleotides agree with TRBD1. This CDR3 is 16 amino acids long. Germline values: CDR1 SGHTA, CDR2 FQGNSA. The J segment lost 6 bases and the V segment lost 1 base, leaving 9 bases of the junction unmatched. Here the CDR3 reads CASSLGTTGSRQPQHF. The CDR3, as DNA: TGTGCCAGCAGCTTAGGCACGACAGGGTCGCGTCAGCCCCAGCATTTT.

This chain joins TRBV25-1 and TRBJ1-5; D remains unclear. The CDR3 runs 14 residues. Germline CDR1 reads MGHDK; CDR2 reads SYGVNS. The germline V and J ends were trimmed by 5 bases and 1 base, with 9 bases remaining between them. CDR3 coding DNA: TGTGCCAGCAGTCCCGGAGCAAGCAATCAGCCCCAGCATTTT. Translating gives CASSPGASNQPQHF.

The chain combines TRBV30 with TRBJ1-1; maybe TRBD1 (5 bases). The CDR3 runs 12 residues. Trimming cost V 5 bases and J 11 bases, with 18 bases left between them. Germline CDR1 GTSNPN, CDR2 SVGIG (reference sequence). The CDR3 is CAWQGFRGSAFF. Written as DNA, the CDR3 is TGTGCCTGGCAGGGATTTAGGGGCTCTGCTTTCTTT.

This chain uses TRBV5-1 with TRBJ2-1; D possibly corresponds to TRBD2 (6 bases). Trimming removed 4 bases at V and 3 bases at J, with 17 bases between. The CDR3 contains 16 residues. Germline V lookup: CDR1 SGHRS, CDR2 YFSETQ. The CDR3 DNA sequence: TGCGCCAGCAGCAAGGACGTTAGCGGTTTCTACAATGAGCAGTTCTTC. Translating it yields CASSKDVSGFYNEQFF. The full variable domain, in which reference TRBV5-1 and TRBJ2-1 provide the parts outside the CDR3, is KAGVTQTPRYLIKTRGQQVTLSCSPISGHRSVSWYQQTPGQGLQFLFEYFSETQRNKGNFPGRFSGRQFSNSRSEMNVSTLELGDSALYLCASSKDVSGFYNEQFFGPGTRLTVL.

V usage is TRBV6-5 and J usage is TRBJ2-7, with a possible D match to TRBD1 (6 bases). Trimming removed 7 bases at V and 2 bases at J, with 12 bases between. The CDR3 extends over 13 amino acids. The germline CDR1 and CDR2 sequences are MNHEY and SVGAGI. In nucleotides, the CDR3 is TGTGCCAGCAAAACGGGACAAACCTACGAGCAGTACTTC. Translated: CASKTGQTYEQYF.

The V call is TRBV19, the J call TRBJ1-1; D remains unclear. The ends were cut back, 8 bases at V and 5 bases at J, with 18 bases in the middle. This CDR3 is 14 amino acids long. Germline assignment: CDR1 LNHDA and CDR2 SQIVND (reference sequence). CDR3: CASDNSQVVTEAFF. CDR3 DNA: TGTGCCAGTGATAATTCTCAGGTGGTAACTGAAGCTTTCTTT.

The chain carries TRBV11-3 and TRBJ2-1; D not certain. The length of the CDR3 is 16 residues. Trimming removed 5 bases from V and 6 bases from J, with 20 bases in between. The germline gives CDR1 SGHNT, CDR2 YENEEA. Here the CDR3 DNA reads TGTGCCAGCAGCCAACTGAAGTCAGGTTTGGGCAATGAGCAGTTCTTC. Translating it yields CASSQLKSGLGNEQFF.

The chain has TRBV19 and TRBJ2-7; D perhaps matches TRBD2 (5 bases). V shed 7 bases and J shed 1 base, with 11 bases lying between them. This CDR3 comprises 13 residues. Germline V gene lookup returns CDR1 LNHDA and CDR2 SQIVND (reference sequence). Here the CDR3 DNA reads TGTGCCAGTAAGGGCGGCGGGTCCTACGAGCAGTACTTC. It encodes CASKGGGSYEQYF.

V gene TRBV5-1 combines with J gene TRBJ2-5; perhaps TRBD2 as D (5 bases). The CDR3 runs 14 residues. V lost 5 bases and J lost 4, with 15 bases in between. CDR1 is SGHRS and CDR2 is YFSETQ in the germline V gene. CDR3 DNA sequence: TGCGCCAGCAGGCCCACCCCCGGAGGAGAGACCCAGTACTTC. This encodes CASRPTPGGETQYF.

This chain connects TRBV28 to TRBJ2-3; TRBD2 agrees at 7 bases. Germline V gives CDR1 MDHEN, CDR2 SYDVKM. The length of the CDR3 is 16 residues. V was pared by 4 bases and J by 1 base, with 8 bases of the junction left unmatched. CDR3 in amino acids: CASSSAASGRTDTQYF. The CDR3 DNA reads TGTGCCAGCAGTTCCGCGGCTAGCGGACGCACAGATACGCAGTATTTT.

The chain is built from TRBV27 and TRBJ1-4; D ambiguous. The CDR3 is 14 residues long. The germline V gene encodes CDR1 MNHEY and CDR2 SMNVEV (reference sequence). V lost 6 bases and J 0 bases, leaving 8 bases between the germline ends. CDR3 in amino acids: CASRRRATNEKLFF. For the CDR3, the DNA is TGTGCCAGCAGGAGACGAGCAACTAATGAAAAACTGTTTTTT.

The J gene is TRBJ2-3, the V gene TRBV10-3; D might be TRBD2 (7 bases). Trimming removed 10 bases at V and 5 bases at J, with 13 bases between. The CDR3 totals 12 residues. CDR1 ENHRY and CDR2 SYGVKD come from the germline V gene. This CDR3 reads CATAGEGDTQYF. The CDR3 DNA sequence: TGTGCCACCGCAGGGGAGGGAGATACGCAGTATTTT.

The genes are TRBV11-2 and TRBJ2-5; perhaps TRBD2 as D (6 bases). CDR3 length: 16 amino acids. V gave up 5 bases and J gave up 5 bases, with 21 bases separating them. CDR1 SGHAT and CDR2 FQNNGV come from the germline V gene. In nucleotides, the CDR3 is TGTGCCAGCAGCGGGCGAGGGGAGGCCCTCCGGGAGACCCAGTACTTC. It translates to CASSGRGEALRETQYF.

The chain carries TRBV24-1 and TRBJ1-5, with 12 bases identical to TRBD1. Trimming took 4 bases from V and 1 from J; bases not matched to a gene: 4. The CDR3 has 17 amino acids. CDR1 KGHDR and CDR2 SFDVKD come from the germline V gene. Here the CDR3 reads CATSDPGQGASNQPQHF. In DNA form, the CDR3 reads TGTGCCACCAGTGACCCGGGACAGGGGGCAAGCAATCAGCCCCAGCATTTT.

This rearrangement joins TRBV6-5 to TRBJ2-5, with 7 nucleotides matching TRBD1. CDR3 length: 13 amino acids. Trimming took 5 bases from V and 5 from J; bases not matched to a gene: 5. Per germline, CDR1 MNHEY and CDR2 SVGAGI. This CDR3 reads CASSRQGAETQYF. Here the CDR3 DNA reads TGTGCCAGCAGTAGACAGGGTGCGGAGACCCAGTACTTC.

V is TRBV28 and J is TRBJ2-7; tentatively, D is TRBD2 (6 bases). The V end was cut by 5 bases, the J end by 6 bases, with 11 bases between. CDR3 length equals 12 residues. Germline V gene sequence: CDR1 MDHEN, CDR2 SYDVKM. CDR3 sequence (DNA): TGTGCCAGCAGTCTGGGGAGGAGCGAGCAGTACTTC. Protein product: CASSLGRSEQYF.